The entry below describes one T cell receptor (beta chain). The data originate from a study of a mutant IDH1 vaccine in newly diagnosed glioma. Time point described: baseline, week 1 (first vaccination visit). Stated treatment: pre-vaccination baseline after standard-of-care therapy. This CDR3 has 13 residues. V trimming: 0 bases; J trimming: 6 bases; junction bases outside the gene matches: 1. The germline CDR1 and CDR2 sequences are LGHNA and YSLEER. The table came from immunoSEQ multiplex PCR; TCRdb's copy has only in-frame clones and leaves some out. The sample has roughly 34,000 clones, about 80% seen once; the top ten hold about 8.4%.

The starting material was peripheral blood mononuclear cells (PBMCs), obtained from a glioma patient treated with radiotherapy, temozolomide or both. The chain joins TRBV4-3 to TRBJ2-7; 8 bases are a match to TRBD1. This clonotype was obtained from a man aged 50 to 60 with glioma. Some clones in this sample may be carry-over from other donors' samples. The CDR3 DNA follows: TGCGCCAGCAGCCAAGACACAGGGGGCGAGCAGTACTTC. Its translation is CASSQDTGGEQYF.